Listed below are T cell receptor beta chains from one sample, sequenced in a study of quantifying T cell responses using KT2 cells. TCRdb reprocessed the UMI-ligation and nested PCR reads via MiXCR and lists one record per CDR3 protein. Of 25,000 to 35,000 distinct CDR3 sequences in the sample, about 7.3% were seen once. Sequencing input: PBMCs spiked with cells of the T cell clone KT2. These receptors came from a human donor. CDR3s include the opening cysteine and the closing phenylalanine or tryptophan. The D gene is left open where the match is weak. The size field is filled for only some rows; it gives once, few, many or a size class.

>TRBD1|many|TRBJ1-1|TRBV5-4
TGTGCCAGCAGCCCAGACAGGGATTGGGACACTGAAGCTTTCTTT
CASSPDRDWDTEAFF
>NA|many|TRBJ2-3|TRBV6-2/TRBV6-3
TGTGCCAGCACCTGGCAAGATACGCAGTATTTT
CASTWQDTQYF
>NA|many|TRBJ1-5|TRBV12-3/TRBV12-4
TGTGCCAGCAGTTTGAATATGGGGAATCAGCCCCAGCATTTT
CASSLNMGNQPQHF
>NA|NA|TRBJ2-7|TRBV7-8
TGTGCCAGCAGCTATCTTTCGGGTAGATACGAGCAGTACTTC
CASSYLSGRYEQYF
>NA|many|TRBJ1-1|TRBV12-3/TRBV12-4
TGTGCCAGCAGTTTCGTTGGCAGGGGCCCCAACACTGAAGCTTTCTTT
CASSFVGRGPNTEAFF
>NA|many|TRBJ2-1|TRBV30
TGTGCCTGGAGTACATCGGGGAGGCCCTTAGGAGAGCAGTTCTTC
CAWSTSGRPLGEQFF
>NA|many|TRBJ1-1|TRBV6-5
TGTGCCAGCAGCCCCCGTTGGGGAGGCACTGAAGCTTTCTTT
CASSPRWGGTEAFF
>NA|many|TRBJ2-1|TRBV7-6
TGTGCCAGCTCCTCCCGCTTCAGGGAGAGCTCCTACAATGAGCAGTTCTTC
CASSSRFRESSYNEQFF
>NA|many|TRBJ2-2|TRBV29-1
TGCAGCGTTGGGGGAACGGTGAACACCGGGGAGCTGTTTTTT
CSVGGTVNTGELFF
>NA|few|TRBJ1-2|TRBV29-1
TGCAGCGTTCCGACAGGCCCCTATGGCTACACCTTC
CSVPTGPYGYTF
>NA|few|TRBJ1-4|TRBV6-5
TGTGCCAGCACCTACGCGTTAGGTAGCGGGGAACTGTTTTTT
CASTYALGSGELFF
>TRBD1|few|TRBJ1-2|TRBV4-2
TGTGCCAGCAGCCCACCGGGACAGCGTAACTATGGCTACACCTTC
CASSPPGQRNYGYTF
>NA|many|TRBJ2-1|TRBV15
TGTGCCACCAGCAGAGATCGCGGGCATGAGCAGTTCTTC
CATSRDRGHEQFF
>NA|many|TRBJ2-3|TRBV5-1
TGCGCCAGCAGCTTGGGTGGGCGGGGACCCACAGATACGCAGTATTTT
CASSLGGRGPTDTQYF
>NA|NA|TRBJ2-1|TRBV4-1
TGCGCCAGCACCGCACGGGTCAACTACAATGAGCAGTTCTTC
CASTARVNYNEQFF
>NA|many|TRBJ2-7|TRBV12-5
TGTGCTAGTGGTTTGGCCCCACAGGAGTTAACCTACGAGCAGCACTTC
CASGLAPQELTYEQHF
>NA|few|TRBJ1-5|TRBV6-2/TRBV6-3
TGTGCCAGCAGTTACCGGGGGAAGGGGAATCAGCCCCAGCATTTT
CASSYRGKGNQPQHF
>NA|NA|TRBJ1-1|TRBV7-6
TGTGCCAGCAGCCCCTCTCAAAATGGGAGGCCTGAAGCTTTCTTT
CASSPSQNGRPEAFF
>TRBD1|many|TRBJ2-5|TRBV11-2
TGTGCCAGCAGCGCCCGACAGGGAGCCTCGACCCAGTACTTC
CASSARQGASTQYF
>TRBD2|many|TRBJ2-7|TRBV7-2
TGTGCCAGCAGCTTAGAGGATAGCGGGAGTTACGAGCAGTACTTC
CASSLEDSGSYEQYF
>TRBD2|NA|TRBJ2-5|TRBV12-3/TRBV12-4
TGTGCCAGCAGTCTCGGACTAGCGGCACAAGAGACCCAGTACTTC
CASSLGLAAQETQYF
>NA|many|TRBJ1-5|TRBV12-3/TRBV12-4
TGTGCCAGCAGTCCGTGGGGGAAGCCCCAGCATTTT
CASSPWGKPQHF
>TRBD1|many|TRBJ2-1|TRBV12-3/TRBV12-4
TGTGCCAGCAGCCTGCGGGGACAGGGCAGGAATGAGCAGTTCTTC
CASSLRGQGRNEQFF
>NA|many|TRBJ2-5|TRBV7-9
TGTGCCAGCAGCCCCCAGACCGTACCTCAAGAGACCCAGTACTTC
CASSPQTVPQETQYF
>NA|few|TRBJ2-3|TRBV6-2/TRBV6-3
TGTGCCAGCAGCTCCATCGAACCTCCACCCACAGATACGCAGTATTTT
CASSSIEPPPTDTQYF
>TRBD2|NA|TRBJ2-5|TRBV2
TGTGCCAGCAGATCGACTAGCGGGCAAGAGACCCAGTACTTC
CASRSTSGQETQYF
>TRBD2|NA|TRBJ2-5|TRBV6-6
TGTGCCAGCAGCGCAGCGGGGGGAGAGACCCAGTACTTC
CASSAAGGETQYF
>NA|many|TRBJ1-1|TRBV5-1
TGCGCCAGCAGCCTGGACAAATCGGAAGCTTTCTTT
CASSLDKSEAFF
>TRBD1|many|TRBJ2-3|TRBV29-1
TGCAGCGTTTCGTCCTGGACAGGGAACACAGATACGCAGTATTTT
CSVSSWTGNTDTQYF
>TRBD2|few|TRBJ2-3|TRBV6-2/TRBV6-3
TGTGCCAGCAGTTTATCTCTAGCGGGAGTAGGAGATACGCAGTATTTT
CASSLSLAGVGDTQYF
>NA|many|TRBJ2-1|TRBV11-2
TGTGCCAGCAGCCCCAGGCGTCGAGAGCAGTTCTTC
CASSPRRREQFF
>TRBD1|NA|TRBJ2-3|TRBV7-9
TGTGCCAGCAGCCCTTACCGGGACAGGGGCCCAGATACGCAGTATTTT
CASSPYRDRGPDTQYF
>TRBD1|many|TRBJ1-3|TRBV20-1
TGCAGTGCTAGAGGGACAGGGAGAAACACCATATATTTT
CSARGTGRNTIYF
>NA|many|TRBJ2-1|TRBV24-1
TGTGCCACCAGTGATTTATACAATGAGCAGTTCTTC
CATSDLYNEQFF
>NA|few|TRBJ2-3|TRBV6-1
TGTGCCAGCAGTGAAGTTACAGATACGCAGTATTTT
CASSEVTDTQYF
>TRBD1|NA|TRBJ1-1|TRBV30
TGTGCCTGGACCCTGGGGACAGGGAACACTGAAGCTTTCTTT
CAWTLGTGNTEAFF
>NA|NA|TRBJ1-5|TRBV7-2
TGTGCCAGCAGCTTAGTGGGGGCGGGGAATAGCAATCAGCCCCAGCATTTT
CASSLVGAGNSNQPQHF
>TRBD2|many|TRBJ2-1|TRBV11-3
TGTGCCAGCAGCCCTCGACTACGTCAGCGGGGGAACAATGAGCAGTTCTTC
CASSPRLRQRGNNEQFF
>NA|many|TRBJ1-1|TRBV10-2
TGCGCCAGCATCTCAGCGGCCATTATTTCTAGGAACACTGAAGCTTTCTTT
CASISAAIISRNTEAFF
>TRBD1|many|TRBJ1-6|TRBV20-1
TGCAGTGCAAGGGGGCCAGGGGGGAATTCACCCCTCCACTTT
CSARGPGGNSPLHF
>NA|NA|TRBJ2-5|TRBV28
TGTGCCAGCAGTTTAAACAGGGGAGGAGAGACCCAGTACTTC
CASSLNRGGETQYF
>NA|many|TRBJ2-3|TRBV6-5
TGTGCCAGCAGCCCGACGGCCGGGCCTTCCGTTTTT
CASSPTAGPSVF
>NA|many|TRBJ1-3|TRBV25-1
TGTGCCAGCTCCACGGGGGTAGGAAACACCATATATTTT
CASSTGVGNTIYF
>NA|NA|TRBJ1-1|TRBV7-6
TGTGCCAGCAGCCCCCCCCAGGGGCGGGCTTTCTTT
CASSPPQGRAFF
>TRBD1|NA|TRBJ1-1|TRBV20-1
TGCAGTGCTAGACAGGGGGACACTGAAGCTTTCTTT
CSARQGDTEAFF
>NA|many|TRBJ2-1|TRBV7-2
TGTGCCAGCAGCCGACGACTGGAGCAGTTCTTC
CASSRRLEQFF
>TRBD1|many|TRBJ2-7|TRBV25-1
TGTGCCAGCAGTGAATGGGGACAGGGTCCCTACGAGCAGTACTTC
CASSEWGQGPYEQYF